This T cell receptor (beta chain) stems from a study of blood T cell repertoires in COVID-19. The wider study: From T cells, B-cell-depleted T cells, or PBMCs came the material, which was cDNA or gDNA.

CDR3 length: 15 residues. V shed 5 bases and J shed 6 bases, with 16 bases lying between them. CDR1 LGHDT and CDR2 YNNKEL come from the germline V gene (reference sequence). Profiled with immunoSEQ multiplex PCR; TCRdb holds only in-frame clones, not every one. The table includes about 440,000 clones, 70% to 90% detected once. Material: PBMCs or T cells enriched from blood (not recorded which). The origin of this receptor is a woman aged 18-30 years with acute COVID-19. The V gene is TRBV3-1 (or the pseudogene TRBV3-2), the J gene TRBJ1-4; D might be TRBD1 (6 bases). The CDR3 loop is CASSAEGGDDEKLFF. The CDR3 region has the DNA TGTGCCAGCAGCGCCGAGGGGGGGGATGATGAAAAACTGTTTTTT.